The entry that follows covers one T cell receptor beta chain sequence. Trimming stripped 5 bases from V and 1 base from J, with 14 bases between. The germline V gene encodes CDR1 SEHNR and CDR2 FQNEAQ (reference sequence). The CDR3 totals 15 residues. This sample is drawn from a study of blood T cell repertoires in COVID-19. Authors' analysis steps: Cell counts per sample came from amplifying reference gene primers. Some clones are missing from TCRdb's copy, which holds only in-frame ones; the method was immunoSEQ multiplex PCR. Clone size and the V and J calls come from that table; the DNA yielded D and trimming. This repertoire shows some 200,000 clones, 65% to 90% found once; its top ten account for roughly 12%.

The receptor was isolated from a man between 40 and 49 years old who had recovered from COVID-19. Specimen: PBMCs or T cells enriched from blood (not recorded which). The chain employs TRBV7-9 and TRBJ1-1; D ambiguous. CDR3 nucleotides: TGTGCCAGCAGCCCCTCCGTAGGGAGGAACACTGAAGCTTTCTTT. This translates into CASSPSVGRNTEAFF.